The clone carrying this T cell receptor (beta chain) turned up a few times. Its antigen is currently unknown. Germline loops: CDR1 LNHDA, CDR2 SQIVND (reference sequence). Trimming took 8 bases from V and 1 from J; bases not matched to a gene: 6. This CDR3 is 16 amino acids long. This record comes from a study of cytomegalovirus exposure and HLA in healthy donors. Study results and caveats: The productive fraction for most TCR beta V segments was about 87% or about 30% in an earlier analysis. Per published reports, the classifier diagnosed cytomegalovirus status with high specificity and sensitivity. HLA-A and HLA-B allele assignments for most subjects were reportedly predicted accurately using TCR beta sequences. In all likelihood, a cluster of highly shared sequence variants was a sequencing artifact.

In the PCR, 60 Vbeta and 13 Jbeta primers were used. The method was immunoSEQ multiplex PCR; TCRdb's version includes in-frame clones alone and lacks a portion of them. The sample has roughly 140,000 clones, approximately 85% seen once. This chain uses TRBV19 with TRBJ1-4; TRBD1 matches 11 bases. The sequenced material came from PBMCs. The clonotype comes from a woman aged 18-29 years in good health and CMV-seronegative. The CDR3 loop reads CASLAGQGGTNEKLFF. DNA for the CDR3: TGTGCCAGTCTCGCGGGACAGGGGGGAACTAATGAAAAACTGTTTTTT.